Listed below are T cell receptor beta chains from one sample, sequenced in a study of CD8+CD57+ T cells in acquired aplastic anemia. TCRdb called the reads again in MiXCR, with one record for every CDR3 protein. There are about 420,000 distinct CDR3 sequences in the sample; 60% to 80% occur only once, and 4% lies in the top ten. The specimen was sorted CD4+, CD8+, or CD8+CD57+ T cells (not recorded which) from PBMCs. These receptors all come from a human donor in good health, serving as a control. Both conserved end residues are part of each CDR3. The order of the fields is V gene, J gene, CDR3 protein.

TRBV11-1	TRBJ1-2	CASSIALMGGHGYTF
TRBV6-6	TRBJ1-6	CASSSGQGHSPLHF
TRBV5-5	TRBJ1-2	CASRIQLPVGQGRKPYGYTF
TRBV5-1	TRBJ2-5	CASSQGLADQETQYF
TRBV11-1	TRBJ2-3	CASSFPRAGESDTQYF
TRBV12-3/TRBV12-4	TRBJ1-5	CASSIPGGPQHF
TRBV5-1	TRBJ2-7	CASSLGQLEGVNEQYF
TRBV29-1	TRBJ1-4	CSVGGGVEEQLFF
TRBV5-1	TRBJ2-3	CASSSGTSGGPSPTDTQYF
TRBV2	TRBJ1-5	CASRARDLPNQPQHF
TRBV20-1	TRBJ1-5	CSARRQRTGNQPQHF
TRBV19	TRBJ1-1	CASTGRDTEAFF
TRBV24-1	TRBJ2-6	CATSASGANVLTF
TRBV5-6	TRBJ1-2	CASSTAGGDYGYTF
TRBV18	TRBJ1-1	CASSPLDTEAFF
TRBV20-1	TRBJ2-1	CSAISSRGGLYNEQFF
TRBV19	TRBJ1-5	CASSRMGKGQPQHF
TRBV5-4	TRBJ1-1	CASSLEGGRDTEAFF
TRBV19	TRBJ2-5	CASSSGTGSAVQYF
TRBV7-3	TRBJ2-7	CASSFQRGGDQQYF
TRBV12-5	TRBJ1-1	CASRAASGTEAFF
TRBV12-5	TRBJ2-5	CASGLSQETQYF
TRBV2	TRBJ1-1	CASRKDWNTEAFF
TRBV9	TRBJ1-1	CASSVGGYSTEAFF
TRBV20-1	TRBJ1-1	CSASGGVGKKEAFF
TRBV11-2	TRBJ1-4	CASSLEDRPGYEELFF
TRBV4-2	TRBJ2-2	CASSLQGAGGNTGELFF
TRBV5-1	TRBJ2-7	CASSCVLVSEQYF
TRBV5-1	TRBJ1-2	CASSSRARGAF
TRBV7-2	TRBJ2-5	CASSVGAGRETQYF
TRBV29-1	TRBJ2-1	CSVGTGDGAYYEQFF
TRBV12-3/TRBV12-4	TRBJ1-3	CASSLGRGTPGNTIYF
TRBV9	TRBJ1-5	CARSGGTRTDRLTQHF
TRBV2	TRBJ2-2	CASSYPTRGDTGELFF
TRBV5-1	TRBJ1-6	CASSFLDGLSPLHF
TRBV29-1	TRBJ1-1	CSVQANLNTEATF
TRBV7-2	TRBJ1-5	CASSLLTGTPPGRF
TRBV9	TRBJ2-7	CATSPQARGGDEQYF
TRBV7-9	TRBJ1-2	CASSYNREYGYTF
TRBV19	TRBJ2-7	CASSAGAGYEQYF
TRBV15	TRBJ2-7	CATSRERGYSQYF
TRBV2	TRBJ1-5	CASRVTGTGDQPQHF